What follows is one TCR beta chain and its context. Its antigen is not identified. The data originate from a study of cytotoxic CD8 clonotypes in ibrutinib-treated CLL. Overall study findings and caveats: Sampling time points were not equivalent between sustained-remission and progressing patients.

Deletions cut 3 bases from V and 4 bases from J, with 32 bases between. Germline assignment: CDR1 MNHEY and CDR2 SMNVEV (reference sequence). The CDR3 totals 21 residues. Sequencing used immunoSEQ multiplex PCR; TCRdb keeps in-frame clones, though not all of them. In the table there are 50,000 to 65,000 clones, around three fifths of which are singletons. The receptor was derived from a human donor with chronic lymphocytic leukemia. V is TRBV27 and J is TRBJ2-3; maybe TRBD2 (5 bases). Specimen: PBMCs, collected after 12 months of ibrutinib treatment. The CDR3 region is CASSFSNGLPPTQWTSDTQYF. CDR3 DNA sequence: TGTGCCAGCAGTTTCTCCAACGGACTCCCCCCAACCCAATGGACCTCAGATACGCAGTATTTT.